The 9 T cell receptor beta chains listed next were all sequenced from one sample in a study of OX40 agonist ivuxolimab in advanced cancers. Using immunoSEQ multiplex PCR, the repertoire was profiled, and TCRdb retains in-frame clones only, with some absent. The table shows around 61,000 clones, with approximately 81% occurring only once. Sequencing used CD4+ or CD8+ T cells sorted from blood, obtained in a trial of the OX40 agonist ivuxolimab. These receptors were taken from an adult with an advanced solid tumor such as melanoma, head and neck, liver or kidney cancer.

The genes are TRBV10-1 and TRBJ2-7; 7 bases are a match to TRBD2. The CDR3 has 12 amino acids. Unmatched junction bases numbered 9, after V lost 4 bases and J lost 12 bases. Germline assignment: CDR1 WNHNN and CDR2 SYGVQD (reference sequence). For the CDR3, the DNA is TGCGCCAGCAGTGGTGGGGGGGGGTCGACGTACTTC. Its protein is CASSGGGGSTYF.

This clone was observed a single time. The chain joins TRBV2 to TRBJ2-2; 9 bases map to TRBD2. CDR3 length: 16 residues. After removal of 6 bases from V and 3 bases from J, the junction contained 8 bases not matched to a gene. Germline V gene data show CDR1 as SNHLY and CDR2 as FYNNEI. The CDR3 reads CASRARGRADTGELFF. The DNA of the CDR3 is TGTGCCAGCAGGGCACGCGGGAGGGCCGACACCGGGGAGCTGTTTTTT. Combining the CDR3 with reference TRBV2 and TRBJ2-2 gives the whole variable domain EPEVTQTPSHQVTQMGQEVILRCVPISNHLYFYWYRQILGQKVEFLVSFYNNEISEKSEIFDDQFSVERPDGSNFTLKIRSTKLEDSAMYFCASRARGRADTGELFFGEGSRLTVL.

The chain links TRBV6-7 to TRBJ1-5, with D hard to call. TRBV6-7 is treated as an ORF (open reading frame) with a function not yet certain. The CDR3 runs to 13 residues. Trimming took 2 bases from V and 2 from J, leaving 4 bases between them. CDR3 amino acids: CASSYLGNQPQHF. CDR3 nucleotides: TGTGCCAGCAGTTACCTTGGCAATCAGCCCCAGCATTTT.

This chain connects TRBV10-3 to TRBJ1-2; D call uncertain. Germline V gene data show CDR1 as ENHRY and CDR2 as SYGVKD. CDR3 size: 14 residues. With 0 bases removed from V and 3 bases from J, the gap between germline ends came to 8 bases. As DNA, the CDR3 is TGTGCCATCAGTGAGTCAACGGCAGACTATGGCTACACCTTC. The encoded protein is CAISESTADYGYTF.

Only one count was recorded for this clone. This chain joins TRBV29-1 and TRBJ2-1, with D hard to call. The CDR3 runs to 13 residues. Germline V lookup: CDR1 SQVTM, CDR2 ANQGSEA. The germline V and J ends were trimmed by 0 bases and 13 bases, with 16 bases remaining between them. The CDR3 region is CSVEDQAVGFQFF. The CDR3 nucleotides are TGCAGCGTTGAAGATCAAGCAGTTGGGTTCCAGTTCTTC.

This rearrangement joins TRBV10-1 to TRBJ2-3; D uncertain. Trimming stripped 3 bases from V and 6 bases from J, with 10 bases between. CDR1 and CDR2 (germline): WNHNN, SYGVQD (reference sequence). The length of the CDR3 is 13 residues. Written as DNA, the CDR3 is TGCGCCAGCAGTGACGGGCCACGGGATACGCAGTATTTT. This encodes CASSDGPRDTQYF.

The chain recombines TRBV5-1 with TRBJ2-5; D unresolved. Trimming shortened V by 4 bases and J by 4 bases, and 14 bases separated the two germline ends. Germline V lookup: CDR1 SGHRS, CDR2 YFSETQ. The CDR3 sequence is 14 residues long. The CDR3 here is CASSPGLGPETQYF. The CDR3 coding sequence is TGCGCCAGCAGCCCGGGTCTTGGCCCAGAGACCCAGTACTTC.

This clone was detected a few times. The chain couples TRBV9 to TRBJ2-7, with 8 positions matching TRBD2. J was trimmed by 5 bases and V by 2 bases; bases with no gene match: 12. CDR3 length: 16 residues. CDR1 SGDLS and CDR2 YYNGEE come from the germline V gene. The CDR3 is CASSVMGREGLDEQYF. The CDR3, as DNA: TGTGCCAGCAGCGTTATGGGCCGGGAGGGCCTAGACGAGCAGTACTTC.

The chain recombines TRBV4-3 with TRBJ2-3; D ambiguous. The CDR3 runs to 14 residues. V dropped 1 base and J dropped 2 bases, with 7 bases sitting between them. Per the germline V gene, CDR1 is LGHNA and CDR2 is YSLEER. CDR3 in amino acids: CASSQAGLTDTQYF. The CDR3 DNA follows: TGCGCCAGCAGCCAAGCGGGCCTCACAGATACGCAGTATTTT.